This TCR beta chain came from a study of shared clonotypes between healthy human individuals. General study findings and limits: The authors expected sequencing depth to affect clonotype sharing among donors. Lower generation probabilities were found for non-shared clonotypes than for those shared by all four donors. A generally larger estimated richness was seen in naive subsets than in memory subsets.

On this clone itself: Its cognate antigen is unknown.

Some clones are missing from TCRdb's copy, which holds only in-frame ones; the method was immunoSEQ multiplex PCR. This sample yields about 1.9 million clones, of which just over 90% are seen a single time; under 2% belongs to the top ten. Naive CD8 populations comprised CD45RO-negative cells positively selected for CCR7, excluding terminally differentiated effector memory CD45RA+ cells. V was shortened by 4 bases and J by 1 base, with 20 bases between the two germline ends. The CDR3 runs to 18 residues. Germline V gene data show CDR1 as SGHVS and CDR2 as FQNEAQ. The specimen was naive CD8+ T cells from PBMCs. The sequence was obtained from a man between 18 and 35 years old in good health. Some clones in this sample may be carry-over from other donors' samples. V and J are TRBV7-8 and TRBJ1-5, with D perhaps matching TRBD1 (5 bases). This CDR3 is CASSYSLIGGKSNQPQHF. In nucleotides, the CDR3 is TGTGCCAGCAGCTATTCTCTGATTGGGGGGAAGAGCAATCAGCCCCAGCATTTT. Drawing the rest from reference TRBV7-8 and TRBJ1-5, the complete variable domain is GAGVSQSPRYKVAKRGQDVALRCDPISGHVSLFWYQQALGQGPEFLTYFQNEAQLDKSGLPSDRFFAERPEGSVSTLKIQRTQQEDSAVYLCASSYSLIGGKSNQPQHFGDGTRLSIL.